The clone carrying this T cell receptor (beta chain) was found a few times. What it recognizes is unknown. This sample was included in a study of T cell repertoires in cytomegalovirus infection. Study summary: Epitope selection comprised recently identified HLA-C-restricted CMV epitopes and well-studied HLA-B-restricted CMV epitopes. Public TCR beta signatures indicated both CMV infection and matching HLA type. The study, taken as a whole, reports: CMV-specific TCR beta clonotypes restricted by HLA-C dominated the ex vivo response. Summed frequency of public TCR beta families distinguished CMV carriers with the relevant HLA.

In TCRdb, the reads were re-called with MiXCR into one record per CDR3 protein. This sample has 90,000 to 110,000 distinct CDR3 sequences, with about 28% found just once. The germline V gene has CDR1 MGHRA and CDR2 YSYEKL. The CDR3 is 13 amino acids. V was shortened by 2 bases and J by 4 bases, with 9 bases between the two germline ends. Sequences were derived from CD8+ T cells from cultured PBMCs, sampled from culture after CMV antigen stimulation. The clonotype comes from a human donor in good health (CMV status not recorded). Some clones in this sample may be carry-over from other donors' samples. The J gene is TRBJ2-7, the V gene TRBV4-1; D gene uncertain. As DNA, the CDR3 is TGCGCCAGCAGCCAAACAGAATCGTACGAGCAGTACTTC. This sequence encodes CASSQTESYEQYF.